One sample yielded the 25 T cell receptor beta chains listed below, sequenced in a study of T cell repertoires in cytomegalovirus infection. TCRdb re-called the reads through MiXCR, storing one row per CDR3 protein. In the table there are approximately 730,000 distinct CDR3 sequences, roughly 36% of which are singletons. Their antigens are not known. Material: cultured PBMCs, obtained from culture after CMV antigen stimulation. These receptor sequences come from a human donor in good health (CMV status not recorded). Some clones in this sample may be carry-over from other donors' samples.

There are a few counts of this clonotype. CDR3 protein: CASGSGTGLGTQYF. CDR3 DNA: TGTGCTAGTGGTTCCGGGACAGGGCTCGGTACGCAGTATTTT. The chain employs TRBV12-5 and TRBJ2-3, with 9 bases lining up with TRBD1. The length of the CDR3 is 14 residues. Germline values: CDR1 LGHNT, CDR2 FRNRAP. V trimming: 4 bases; J trimming: 8 bases; junction bases outside the gene matches: 7. Supplemented by reference TRBV12-5 and TRBJ2-3, the full variable domain reads DARVTQTPRHKVTEMGQEVTMRCQPILGHNTVFWYRQTMMQGLELLAYFRNRAPLDDSGMPKDRFSAEMPDATLATLKIQPSEPRDSAVYFCASGSGTGLGTQYFGPGTRLTVL.

The V call is TRBV7-6, the J call TRBJ2-7; 9 bases are shared with TRBD1. The V segment lost 4 bases and the J segment 7 bases; nucleotides outside the gene matches: 8. CDR3 size: 14 residues. Germline V gene sequence: CDR1 SGHVS, CDR2 FNYEAQ. CDR3 sequence: CASSSGQGQGEQYF. In nucleotides, the CDR3 is TGTGCCAGCAGCTCGGGACAGGGCCAAGGGGAGCAGTACTTC.

The V gene is TRBV11-3, the J gene TRBJ1-2, with D tentatively TRBD1 (6 bases). The CDR3 runs to 17 residues. Trimming shortened V by 0 bases and J by 2 bases, and 16 bases separated the two germline ends. In germline, CDR1 is SGHNT, CDR2 YENEEA. The CDR3: CASSLDLDRRLNYGYTF. In DNA form, the CDR3 reads TGTGCCAGCAGCTTAGATCTCGACAGGCGACTCAACTATGGCTACACCTTC.

This clonotype has at least ten counts. The chain joins TRBV7-2 to TRBJ2-1; D remains unclear. Germline V lookup: CDR1 SGHTA, CDR2 FQGNSA. V was trimmed by 4 bases and J by 0 bases, leaving 13 bases between them. The CDR3 contains 16 residues. The CDR3 nucleotides read TGTGCCAGCAGCTCCCAGCAGCGTAGCTCCTACAATGAGCAGTTCTTC. Its translation: CASSSQQRSSYNEQFF.

The genes are TRBV12-3 or TRBV12-4 and TRBJ1-4; D gene ambiguous. V lost 6 bases to trimming and J lost 11 bases, with 10 bases between them. The CDR3 sequence is 11 residues long. The CDR3 here is CASRMGGKLFF. The CDR3 nucleotides are TGTGCCAGCAGGATGGGCGGCAAACTGTTTTTT.

As to this clonotype: The junction differs from germline at one of its ends, possibly a read error. V is TRBV7-2 and J is TRBJ2-5; a possible D gene is TRBD1 (6 bases). This CDR3 is built from 13 residues. CDR1 SGHTA and CDR2 FQGNSA come from the germline V gene. The DNA of the CDR3 is TGTGCCAGCAGCGCAGTATTATCCGGGACACAAGGCTTC. Translating gives CASSAVLSGTQGF. The full variable domain, completed using reference TRBV7-2 and TRBJ2-5, is GAGVSQSPSNKVTEKGKDVELRCDPISGHTALYWYRQSLGQGLEFLIYFQGNSAPDKSGLPSDRFSAERTGGSVSTLTIQRTQQEDSAVYLCASSAVLSGTQGFGPGTRLLVL.

This clonotype was counted ten times or more. The genes are TRBV7-8 and TRBJ1-1, with a possible D match to TRBD1 (5 bases). This CDR3 is 14 amino acids long. Between the trimmed V and J ends, which lost 0 bases and 3 bases, there was a span of 8 bases. Germline assignment: CDR1 SGHVS and CDR2 FQNEAQ. CDR3 DNA sequence: TGTGCCAGCAGCTTAGCGCAAGGGGACACTGAAGCTTTCTTT. Its protein product is CASSLAQGDTEAFF.

This clonotype was picked up a small number of times. The chain has TRBV27 and TRBJ2-1, with 7 bases matching TRBD1. Trimming removed 6 bases from V and 0 bases from J; junction bases left unmatched: 8. CDR1 and CDR2 from the germline V gene are MNHEY and SMNVEV (reference sequence). The CDR3 loop spans 16 amino acids. CDR3 DNA sequence: TGTGCCAGCAGCACTTCGGGACAGTACTCCTACAATGAGCAGTTCTTC. Translated, it gives CASSTSGQYSYNEQFF.

V is TRBV7-2 and J is TRBJ2-7; D possibly corresponds to TRBD2 (5 bases). The CDR3 totals 13 residues. From germline, CDR1 is SGHTA and CDR2 FQGNSA. Trimming cost V 8 bases and J 2 bases, with 13 bases left between them. CDR3 sequence reads: CASAAASTYEQYF. In nucleotides, the CDR3 is TGTGCCAGCGCAGCGGCATCTACCTACGAGCAGTACTTC.

V is TRBV4-3 and J is TRBJ2-5; 8 nucleotides agree with TRBD1. The length of the CDR3 is 16 residues. CDR1 LGHNA and CDR2 YSLEER come from the germline V gene. The junction had 9 bases not matched to a gene; V was cut back by 1 base and J by 5 bases. CDR3 sequence: CASSQGDRPGFETQYF. The CDR3 DNA follows: TGCGCCAGCAGCCAAGGGGACAGGCCGGGATTTGAGACCCAGTACTTC.

The chain couples TRBV4-3 to TRBJ2-3; D may correspond to TRBD1 or TRBD2 (5 bases each). CDR1 and CDR2 (germline): LGHNA, YSLEER. Trimming cost V 0 bases and J 0 bases, with 13 bases left between them. The CDR3 consists of 17 residues. The DNA for the CDR3 is TGCGCCAGCAGCCAAGATGGCCAGGGCGGGAGCACAGATACGCAGTATTTT. This gives the protein CASSQDGQGGSTDTQYF.

The J gene is TRBJ2-7, the V gene TRBV12-3 or TRBV12-4; no reliable D call. This CDR3 has 12 amino acids. V lost 5 bases to trimming and J lost 2 bases, with 7 bases between them. The CDR3 reads CASSPAPYEQYF. For the CDR3, the DNA is TGTGCCAGCAGTCCTGCTCCCTACGAGCAGTACTTC.

This chain joins TRBV28 and TRBJ2-3; perhaps TRBD2 as D (6 bases). The germline gives CDR1 MDHEN, CDR2 SYDVKM. The length of the CDR3 is 13 residues. Trimming shortened V by 3 bases and J by 7 bases, and 11 bases separated the two germline ends. The CDR3 protein is CASSFSGVNTQYF. DNA of the CDR3: TGTGCCAGCAGTTTTTCGGGGGTAAATACGCAGTATTTT.

The genes are TRBV28 and TRBJ1-2; D possibly corresponds to TRBD1 (6 bases). V shed 5 bases and J shed 7 bases, with 11 bases lying between them. Germline assignment: CDR1 MDHEN and CDR2 SYDVKM. The CDR3 totals 12 residues. Here the CDR3 reads CASSNGQIGYTF. The CDR3 DNA follows: TGTGCCAGCAGTAACGGACAGATTGGCTACACCTTC.

This clonotype occurred many times. The chain is built from TRBV7-8 and TRBJ1-5; 8 bases line up with TRBD1. Germline CDR1 is SGHVS and CDR2 is FQNEAQ. This CDR3 spans 20 amino acids. J gave up 0 bases and V 2 bases, and 15 bases lay outside the gene matches. CDR3 sequence: CASSLYASPGGYSSNQPQHF. The CDR3 DNA reads as TGTGCCAGCAGCTTATATGCGAGTCCAGGGGGCTATAGTAGCAATCAGCCCCAGCATTTT.

There are a few counts of this clonotype. This chain joins TRBV5-6 and TRBJ1-4; unclear D gene. The CDR3 runs to 16 residues. V gave up 0 bases and J gave up 0 bases, with 9 bases separating them. CDR1 and CDR2 from the germline V gene are SGHDT and YYEEEE. CDR3 nucleotides: TGTGCCAGCAGCTTGGTTTCTGTGTCAACTAATGAAAAACTGTTTTTT. Protein: CASSLVSVSTNEKLFF.

The sample holds a few counts of this clonotype. The chain uses TRBV6-5 and TRBJ2-7, with no clear D. This CDR3 has 15 amino acids. Trimming stripped 6 bases from V and 3 bases from J, with 18 bases between. Per germline, CDR1 MNHEY and CDR2 SVGAGI. The CDR3 is CASSPTPGSGYEQYF. Written as DNA, the CDR3 is TGTGCCAGCAGCCCCACCCCAGGATCGGGCTACGAGCAGTACTTC.

The chain employs TRBV20-1 and TRBJ2-7, with D possibly called TRBD1 or TRBD2 (5 bases each). The germline gives CDR1 DFQATT, CDR2 SNEGSKA (reference sequence). CDR3 length: 15 amino acids. Trimming removed 3 bases from V and 4 bases from J, with 19 bases in between. Here the CDR3 DNA reads TGCAGTGCTAGTCCTAAGGATGGGGGAGTATACGAGCAGTACTTC. Translated, it gives CSASPKDGGVYEQYF.

The chain recombines TRBV6-2 or TRBV6-3 with TRBJ2-3, with no clear D. CDR1 is MNHEY, CDR2 SVGEGT, per germline. V shed 2 bases and J shed 4 bases, with 10 bases lying between them. This CDR3 comprises 14 residues. The CDR3 sequence: CASSYTRAADTQYF. The CDR3 DNA reads as TGTGCCAGCAGTTACACTCGAGCCGCAGATACGCAGTATTTT.

This clonotype has a handful of counts. The V call is TRBV20-1, the J call TRBJ2-5, with D possibly being TRBD1 or TRBD2 (5 bases each). The germline V gene has CDR1 DFQATT and CDR2 SNEGSKA (reference sequence). The CDR3 consists of 13 residues. The germline V and J ends were trimmed by 3 bases and 1 base, with 9 bases remaining between them. The CDR3 bases are TGCAGTGCTAGTAGGGACGGCCAAGAGACCCAGTACTTC. Protein sequence: CSASRDGQETQYF.

V gene TRBV7-2 combines with J gene TRBJ2-7, with a possible D match to TRBD2 (5 bases). Looked up from germline, CDR1 is SGHTA and CDR2 is FQGNSA. V lost 1 base and J 4 bases, leaving 14 bases between the germline ends. The CDR3 has 15 amino acids. The DNA for the CDR3 is TGTGCCAGCAGCTTAGGACGCTACCGGGGATACGAGCAGTACTTC. Amino acid sequence: CASSLGRYRGYEQYF.

The chain recombines TRBV19 with TRBJ1-5; no reliable D call. Germline values: CDR1 LNHDA, CDR2 SQIVND (reference sequence). The germline V and J ends were trimmed by 7 bases and 5 bases, with 15 bases remaining between them. The length of the CDR3 is 14 residues. This CDR3 is CASTGIAADQPQHF. As DNA, the CDR3 is TGTGCCAGTACCGGTATCGCCGCGGATCAGCCCCAGCATTTT.

V is TRBV6-1 and J is TRBJ1-1; D unresolved. CDR1 and CDR2 from the germline V gene are MNHNS and SASEGT. This CDR3 region has 13 residues. The germline V and J ends were trimmed by 1 base and 8 bases, with 11 bases remaining between them. The chain's CDR3 is CASSEVPEVEAFF. The CDR3 DNA reads TGTGCCAGCAGTGAAGTCCCAGAAGTGGAAGCTTTCTTT.

This sequence joins TRBV20-1 and TRBJ1-5, with a tentative D call TRBD1 (5 bases). Germline V gene data show CDR1 as DFQATT and CDR2 as SNEGSKA (reference sequence). CDR3 length equals 16 residues. V shed 0 bases and J shed 0 bases, with 12 bases lying between them. CDR3 in DNA: TGCAGTGCTAGAGACACCTGGGGGGATAGCAATCAGCCCCAGCATTTT. Translated, it gives CSARDTWGDSNQPQHF.

This clonotype was seen more than once but under ten times. One end of the junction does not line up with germline, which may come from a read error. The DNA for the CDR3 is TGTGCCAGCAGCCGTTCCGGGGCGGCCGGTGAGCTGTTTTTT. Translation: CASSRSGAAGELFF. The genes are TRBV11-2 and TRBJ2-2, with D possibly being TRBD1 or TRBD2 (5 bases each). Germline CDR1 and CDR2: SGHAT and FQNNGV. The CDR3 is 14 residues long.